The 5 T cell receptor beta chains presented below share a single source sample, sequenced in a study of graft-versus-host responses after intestinal transplantation. This table comes from immunoSEQ multiplex PCR, and its TCRdb copy is limited to in-frame clones, with some not included. The sample has about 59,000 clones, about 94% seen once. What these receptors recognize is not known. This specimen was unstimulated CD4+ T cells sorted from spleen or lymph node cells, taken before transplant. These receptors originate from a human donor who was the organ donor for an intestinal transplant.

V and J are TRBV5-1 and TRBJ2-7; 8 nucleotides match TRBD1. V was clipped by 0 bases and J by 2 bases; unmatched bases: 10. Germline loops: CDR1 SGHRS, CDR2 YFSETQ. The CDR3 runs to 17 residues. The DNA of the CDR3 is TGCGCCAGCAGCTTGGGGGGGACAGGTAGTAATACCTACGAGCAGTACTTC. This translates into CASSLGGTGSNTYEQYF.

This chain connects TRBV4-1 to TRBJ2-5; 9 bases are shared with TRBD1. There are 16 residues in the CDR3. V trimming: 2 bases; J trimming: 2 bases; junction bases outside the gene matches: 6. Germline V CDR1 and CDR2: MGHRA, YSYEKL. This chain's CDR3 is CASSQPGQGRQETQYF. CDR3 nucleotides: TGCGCCAGCAGCCAACCGGGACAGGGTAGGCAAGAGACCCAGTACTTC.

This chain joins TRBV7-2 and TRBJ2-1; 12 bases line up with TRBD2. The V gene's germline CDR1 is SGHTA and CDR2 FQGNSA. The ends lost 1 base at V and 8 bases at J; junction bases unmatched: 6. The CDR3 runs 16 residues. CDR3 in amino acids: CASSLVSSGGAYEQFF. In DNA, the CDR3 is TGTGCCAGCAGCTTAGTTTCTAGCGGGGGGGCCTATGAGCAGTTCTTC.

The CDR3 spells CASSLGQGYTGELFF. The CDR3 nucleotides are TGTGCCAGCAGCCTAGGACAGGGATACACCGGGGAGCTGTTTTTT. The V and J genes are TRBV7-9 and TRBJ2-2; 8 bases line up with TRBD1. V gave up 5 bases and J gave up 3 bases; unmatched junction bases: 5. In germline, CDR1 is SEHNR, CDR2 FQNEAQ (reference sequence). CDR3 size: 15 residues.

The V and J genes are TRBV2 and TRBJ2-7; unclear D gene. V lost 6 bases to trimming and J lost 0 bases, with 15 bases between them. CDR3 length equals 15 residues. CDR1 and CDR2 (germline): SNHLY, FYNNEI. CDR3 DNA: TGTGCCAGCAGCCAAACAGACTTGATCTCCTACGAGCAGTACTTC. Amino acids: CASSQTDLISYEQYF.